This TCR beta chain was obtained from a study of T cell changes during pregnancy in multiple sclerosis. In germline, CDR1 is MNHNS, CDR2 SASEGT. Trimming cost V 4 bases and J 0 bases, with 10 bases left between them. There are 14 residues in the CDR3. The sample holds one count of this clone. Sequencing was performed with immunoSEQ multiplex PCR; in TCRdb, only in-frame clones are kept and a portion is missing. The sample contains about 59,000 clones, roughly 94% of which appear only once. The chain has TRBV6-1 and TRBJ2-7, with D tentatively TRBD1 (6 bases). This clonotype originated in a female donor with multiple sclerosis, enrolled in a pregnancy study. Sequenced here: CD8+ T cells from peripheral blood mononuclear cells, sampled after pregnancy. CDR3 in amino acids: CASSGRDNSYEQYF. The CDR3 region has the DNA TGTGCCAGCAGTGGCCGGGACAACTCCTACGAGCAGTACTTC.